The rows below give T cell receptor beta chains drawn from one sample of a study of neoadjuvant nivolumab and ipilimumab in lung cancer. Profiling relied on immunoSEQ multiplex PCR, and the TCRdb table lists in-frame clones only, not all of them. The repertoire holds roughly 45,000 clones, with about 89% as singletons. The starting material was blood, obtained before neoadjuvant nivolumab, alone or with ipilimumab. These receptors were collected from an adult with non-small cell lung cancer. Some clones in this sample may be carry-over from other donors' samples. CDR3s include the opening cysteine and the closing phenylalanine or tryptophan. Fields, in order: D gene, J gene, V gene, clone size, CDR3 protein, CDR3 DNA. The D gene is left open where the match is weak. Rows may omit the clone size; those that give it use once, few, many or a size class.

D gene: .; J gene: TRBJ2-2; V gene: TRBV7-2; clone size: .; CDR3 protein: CASSFDRRIGELFF; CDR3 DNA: TGTGCCAGCAGCTTCGACCGGAGGATCGGGGAGCTGTTTTTT
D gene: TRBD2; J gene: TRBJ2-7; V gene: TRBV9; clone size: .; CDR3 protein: CASSVGDYQDEQYF; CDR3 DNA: TGTGCCAGCAGCGTAGGGGACTATCAGGACGAGCAGTACTTC
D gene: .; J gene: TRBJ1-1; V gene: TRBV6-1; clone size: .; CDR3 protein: CASSETEVTEAFF; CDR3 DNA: TGTGCCAGCAGTGAGACGGAAGTCACTGAAGCTTTCTTT
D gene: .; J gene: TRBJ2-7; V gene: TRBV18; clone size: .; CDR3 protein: CASSPPLAGQPYEQYF; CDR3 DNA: TGTGCCAGCTCACCCCCTCTGGCGGGACAGCCCTACGAGCAGTACTTC
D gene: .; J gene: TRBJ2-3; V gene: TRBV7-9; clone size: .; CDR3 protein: CASSRDSSTDTQYF; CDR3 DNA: TGTGCCAGCAGCCGCGACAGTAGCACAGATACGCAGTATTTT
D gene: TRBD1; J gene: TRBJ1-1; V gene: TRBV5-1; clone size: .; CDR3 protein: CASSPRDRGLVTEAFF; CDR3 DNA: TGCGCCAGCAGCCCGCGGGACAGGGGGCTTGTCACTGAAGCTTTCTTT
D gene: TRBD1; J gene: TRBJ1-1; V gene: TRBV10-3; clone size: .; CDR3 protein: CAISPGQVGTEAFF; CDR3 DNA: TGTGCCATCAGTCCTGGACAGGTGGGCACTGAAGCTTTCTTT
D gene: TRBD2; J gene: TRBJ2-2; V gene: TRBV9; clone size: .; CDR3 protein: CASSAHSGRGNTGELFF; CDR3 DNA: TGTGCCAGCAGCGCACATAGCGGGAGAGGGAACACCGGGGAGCTGTTTTTT
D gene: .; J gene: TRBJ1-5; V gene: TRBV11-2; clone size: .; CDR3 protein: CASSLVGGNQPQHF; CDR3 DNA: TGTGCCAGCAGCTTAGTCGGAGGCAATCAGCCCCAGCATTTT
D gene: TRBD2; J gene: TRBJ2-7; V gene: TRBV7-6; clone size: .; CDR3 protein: CASSSTGGATYEQYF; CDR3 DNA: TGTGCCAGCAGCTCGACCGGGGGGGCCACCTACGAGCAGTACTTC
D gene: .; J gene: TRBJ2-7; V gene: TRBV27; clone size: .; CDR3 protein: CASSFGGQIEQYF; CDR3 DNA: TGTGCCAGCAGTTTTGGAGGACAGATCGAGCAGTACTTC
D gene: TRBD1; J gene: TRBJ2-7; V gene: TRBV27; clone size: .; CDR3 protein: CASWTGCYEQYF; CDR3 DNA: TGTGCCAGTTGGACAGGGTGCTACGAGCAGTACTTC
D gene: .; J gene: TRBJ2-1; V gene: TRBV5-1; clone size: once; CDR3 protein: CASRQSNEQFF; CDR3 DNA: TGCGCCAGCAGACAATCCAATGAGCAGTTCTTC
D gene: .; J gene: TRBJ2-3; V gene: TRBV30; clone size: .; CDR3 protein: CAWRGSGSTQYF; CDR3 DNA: TGTGCCTGGAGGGGGTCGGGGAGTACGCAGTATTTT
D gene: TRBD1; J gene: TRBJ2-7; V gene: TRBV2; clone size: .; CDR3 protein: CASSAGQLYEQYF; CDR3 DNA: TGTGCCAGCAGTGCGGGACAGCTCTACGAGCAGTACTTC
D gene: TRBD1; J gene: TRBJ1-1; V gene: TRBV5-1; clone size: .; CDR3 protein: CASNGQGALNTEAFF; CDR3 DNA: TGCGCCAGCAACGGACAGGGGGCATTGAACACTGAAGCTTTCTTT
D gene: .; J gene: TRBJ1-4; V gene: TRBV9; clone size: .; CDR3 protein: CASSVGQWTNEKLFF; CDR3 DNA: TGTGCCAGCAGCGTAGGTCAGTGGACTAATGAAAAACTGTTTTTT
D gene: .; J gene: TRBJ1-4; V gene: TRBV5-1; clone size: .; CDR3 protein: CASSLTTTNEKLFF; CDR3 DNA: TGCGCCAGCAGCCTGACAACAACTAATGAAAAACTGTTTTTT
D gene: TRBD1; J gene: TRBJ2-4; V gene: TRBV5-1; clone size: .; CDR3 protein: CASSWGSTGVIKNIQYF; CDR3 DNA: TGCGCCAGCAGCTGGGGATCGACAGGGGTAATCAAAAACATTCAGTACTTC
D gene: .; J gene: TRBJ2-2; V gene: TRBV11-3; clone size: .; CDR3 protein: CASSLGATTGELFF; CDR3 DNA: TGTGCCAGCAGCTTAGGGGCAACCACCGGGGAGCTGTTTTTT
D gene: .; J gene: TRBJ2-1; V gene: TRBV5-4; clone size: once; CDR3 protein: CASSFGTQYNEQFF; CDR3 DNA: TGTGCCAGCAGCTTCGGGACCCAGTACAATGAGCAGTTCTTC
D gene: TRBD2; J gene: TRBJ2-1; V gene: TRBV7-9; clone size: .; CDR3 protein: CASSSEREASYNEQFF; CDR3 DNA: TGTGCCAGCAGCTCAGAGCGGGAGGCCTCCTACAATGAGCAGTTCTTC
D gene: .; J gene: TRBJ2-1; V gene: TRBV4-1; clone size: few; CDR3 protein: CASSQGPSYNEQFF; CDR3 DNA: TGCGCCAGCAGCCAAGGTCCCTCCTACAATGAGCAGTTCTTC
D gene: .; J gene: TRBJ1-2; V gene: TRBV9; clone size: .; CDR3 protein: CASSLGPGGYTF; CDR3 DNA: TGTGCCAGCAGTCTTGGGCCGGGAGGCTACACCTTC
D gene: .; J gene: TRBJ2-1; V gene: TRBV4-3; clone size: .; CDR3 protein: CASSIMGDRYNEQFF; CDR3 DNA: TGCGCCAGCAGCATAATGGGGGACCGCTACAATGAGCAGTTCTTC
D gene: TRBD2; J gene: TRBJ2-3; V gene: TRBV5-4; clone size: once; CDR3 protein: CASSLRGGRGTSGSTDTQYF; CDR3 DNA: TGTGCCAGCAGCTTGCGGGGGGGCCGCGGGACTAGCGGGAGTACAGATACGCAGTATTTT
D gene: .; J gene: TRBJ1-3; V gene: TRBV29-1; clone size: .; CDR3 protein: CSVETGNTIYF; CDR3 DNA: TGCAGCGTTGAAACTGGAAACACCATATATTTT
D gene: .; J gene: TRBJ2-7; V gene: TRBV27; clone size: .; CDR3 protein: CASSPQVWQGNTYEQYF; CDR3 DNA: TGTGCCAGCAGTCCCCAGGTTTGGCAGGGAAATACCTACGAGCAGTACTTC
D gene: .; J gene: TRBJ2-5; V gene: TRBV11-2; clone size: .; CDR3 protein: CASSLRVQETQYF; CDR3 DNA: TGTGCCAGCAGCTTAAGAGTACAAGAGACCCAGTACTTC
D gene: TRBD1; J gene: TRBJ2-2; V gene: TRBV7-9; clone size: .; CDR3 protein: CASLGGQVNTGELFF; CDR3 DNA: TGTGCCAGCTTGGGGGGACAGGTCAACACCGGGGAGCTGTTTTTT
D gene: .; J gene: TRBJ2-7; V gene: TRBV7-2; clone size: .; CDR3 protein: CASSPSDSAYEQYF; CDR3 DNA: TGTGCCAGCAGCCCGTCGGACTCAGCCTACGAGCAGTACTTC
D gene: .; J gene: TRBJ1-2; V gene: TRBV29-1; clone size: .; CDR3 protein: CSVGLGESF; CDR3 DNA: TGCAGCGTTGGATTAGGGGAGAGCTTC
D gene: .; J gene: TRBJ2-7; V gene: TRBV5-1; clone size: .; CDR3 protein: CASSARQGGYEQYF; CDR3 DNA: TGCGCCAGCAGCGCTCGACAGGGAGGCTACGAGCAGTACTTC
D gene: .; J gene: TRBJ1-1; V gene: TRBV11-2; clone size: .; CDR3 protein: CASSLSTPNTEAFF; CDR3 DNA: TGTGCCAGCAGTTTAAGTACCCCGAACACTGAAGCTTTCTTT
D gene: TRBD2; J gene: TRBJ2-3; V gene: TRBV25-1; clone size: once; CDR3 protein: CASSEESGRAWLDTQYF; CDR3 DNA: TGTGCCAGCAGTGAGGAGAGCGGGAGGGCCTGGTTGGATACGCAGTATTTT
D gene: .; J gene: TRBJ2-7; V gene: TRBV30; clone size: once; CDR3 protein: CAWSSRPSGEQYF; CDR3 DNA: TGTGCCTGGAGTTCGCGACCCTCCGGCGAGCAGTACTTC
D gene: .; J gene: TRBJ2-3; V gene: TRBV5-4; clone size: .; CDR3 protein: CASSLYVGTDTQYF; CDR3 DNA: TGTGCCAGCAGCTTGTACGTGGGCACAGATACGCAGTATTTT
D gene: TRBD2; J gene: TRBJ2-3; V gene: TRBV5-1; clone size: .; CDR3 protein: CASSSGLAGPTDTQYF; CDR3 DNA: TGCGCCAGCAGCTCCGGACTAGCGGGACCTACAGATACGCAGTATTTT
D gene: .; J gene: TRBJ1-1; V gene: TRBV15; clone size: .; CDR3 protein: CATSWTLNTEAFF; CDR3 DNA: TGTGCCACCAGCTGGACATTGAACACTGAAGCTTTCTTT
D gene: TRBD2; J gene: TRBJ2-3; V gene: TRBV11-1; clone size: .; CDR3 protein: CASSFGLADSTDTQYF; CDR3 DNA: TGTGCCAGCAGCTTTGGACTAGCGGACAGCACAGATACGCAGTATTTT
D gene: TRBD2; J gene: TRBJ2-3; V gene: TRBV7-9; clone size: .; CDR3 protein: CASNTGGGTGADTQYF; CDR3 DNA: TGTGCCAGCAATACCGGGGGAGGGACGGGCGCAGATACGCAGTATTTT
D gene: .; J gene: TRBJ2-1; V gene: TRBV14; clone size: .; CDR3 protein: CASSLAGGRWVNEQFF; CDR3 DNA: TGTGCCAGCAGCCTCGCAGGAGGGAGGTGGGTCAATGAGCAGTTCTTC
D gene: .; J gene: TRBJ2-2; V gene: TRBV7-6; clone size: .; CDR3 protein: CASSAQGSTGELFF; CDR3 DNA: TGTGCCAGCAGCGCACAGGGAAGCACCGGGGAGCTGTTTTTT
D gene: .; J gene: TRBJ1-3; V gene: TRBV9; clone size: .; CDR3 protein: CASSVGDSGNTIYF; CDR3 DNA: TGTGCCAGCAGCGTCGGTGACTCTGGAAACACCATATATTTT
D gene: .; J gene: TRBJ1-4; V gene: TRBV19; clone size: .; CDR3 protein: CASSRAMSTNEKLFF; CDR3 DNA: TGTGCCAGTAGTAGGGCGATGTCAACTAATGAAAAACTGTTTTTT
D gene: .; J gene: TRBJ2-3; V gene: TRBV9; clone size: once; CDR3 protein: CASSVARSYPTDTQYF; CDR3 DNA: TGTGCCAGCAGCGTAGCGCGGTCTTACCCCACAGATACGCAGTATTTT
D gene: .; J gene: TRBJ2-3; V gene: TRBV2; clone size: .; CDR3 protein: CASSEDRGDTQYF; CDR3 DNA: TGTGCCAGCAGTGAGGATCGCGGGGATACGCAGTATTTT
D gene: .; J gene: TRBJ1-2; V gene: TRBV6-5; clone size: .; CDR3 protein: CASRRGTERYGYTF; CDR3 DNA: TGTGCCAGCAGGCGGGGTACAGAACGGTATGGCTACACCTTC
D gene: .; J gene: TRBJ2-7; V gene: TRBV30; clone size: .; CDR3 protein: CAWSYTRMGDEQYF; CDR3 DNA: TGTGCCTGGAGTTACACTCGGATGGGGGACGAGCAGTACTTC
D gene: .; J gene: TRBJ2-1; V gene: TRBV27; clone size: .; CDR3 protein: CASSPPGSRSYNEQFF; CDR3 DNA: TGTGCCAGCAGTCCCCCCGGCAGCCGATCCTACAATGAGCAGTTCTTC
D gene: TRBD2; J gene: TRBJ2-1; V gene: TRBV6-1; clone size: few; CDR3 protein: CASSESSGSNNEQFF; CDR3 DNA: TGTGCCAGCAGTGAAAGTAGCGGGAGCAACAATGAGCAGTTCTTC
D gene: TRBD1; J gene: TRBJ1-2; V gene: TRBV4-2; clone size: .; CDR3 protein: CASSLDRQNYGYTF; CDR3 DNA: TGTGCCAGCAGCCTGGACAGGCAAAACTATGGCTACACCTTC
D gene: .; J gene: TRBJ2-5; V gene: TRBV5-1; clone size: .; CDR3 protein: CASSLGGGSGETQYF; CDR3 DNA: TGCGCCAGCAGCTTGGGCGGCGGCTCGGGCGAGACCCAGTACTTC
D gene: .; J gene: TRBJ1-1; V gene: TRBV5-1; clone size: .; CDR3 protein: CASSLEGMNTEAFF; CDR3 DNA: TGCGCCAGCAGCTTGGAGGGCATGAACACTGAAGCTTTCTTT
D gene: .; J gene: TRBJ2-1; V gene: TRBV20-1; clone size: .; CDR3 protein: CSATSFNEQFF; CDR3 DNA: TGCAGTGCTACCTCGTTTAATGAGCAGTTCTTC
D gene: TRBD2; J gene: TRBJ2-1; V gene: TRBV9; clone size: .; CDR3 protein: CASSVVVGLANEQFF; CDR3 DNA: TGTGCCAGCAGCGTAGTAGTTGGACTAGCCAATGAGCAGTTCTTC